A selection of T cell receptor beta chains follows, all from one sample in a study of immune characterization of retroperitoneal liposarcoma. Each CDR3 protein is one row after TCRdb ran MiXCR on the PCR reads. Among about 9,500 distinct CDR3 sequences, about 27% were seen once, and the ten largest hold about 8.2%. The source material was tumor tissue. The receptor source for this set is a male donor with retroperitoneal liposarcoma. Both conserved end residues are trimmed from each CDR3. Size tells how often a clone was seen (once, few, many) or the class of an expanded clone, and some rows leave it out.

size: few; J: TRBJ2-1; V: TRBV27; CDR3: ASSLGNEQF
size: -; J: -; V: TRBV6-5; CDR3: ASSYGTGVSNEQY
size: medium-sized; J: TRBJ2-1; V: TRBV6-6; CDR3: ASSYSIGLAGGEQF
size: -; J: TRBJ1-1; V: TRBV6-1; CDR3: ASKAGVNTEAF
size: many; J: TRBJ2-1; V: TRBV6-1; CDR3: ASFASAGSEQF
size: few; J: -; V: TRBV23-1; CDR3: ASSQSSTYSYNEQY
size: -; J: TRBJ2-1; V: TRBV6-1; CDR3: ASSPGNTGTIRGRGLYNEQF
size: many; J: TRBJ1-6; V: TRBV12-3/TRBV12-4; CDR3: ASSLFGRTNSPLH
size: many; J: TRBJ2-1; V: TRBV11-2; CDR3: ASSLGQVSYNEQF
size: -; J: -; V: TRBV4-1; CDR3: ASSQDRSGYNEQF
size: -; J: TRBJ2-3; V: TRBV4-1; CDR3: ASSPLSGGSTDTQY
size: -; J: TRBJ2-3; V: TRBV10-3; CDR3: AIRFAGLAGGLSTDTQY
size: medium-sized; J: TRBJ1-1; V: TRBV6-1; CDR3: ASSIQPPGQTNTEAF
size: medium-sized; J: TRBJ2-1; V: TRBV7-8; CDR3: ASSMSGDNEQF
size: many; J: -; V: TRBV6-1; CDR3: ASSEYNRGSEQY
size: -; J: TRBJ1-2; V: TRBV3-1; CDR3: ASSRIDTSYGYT
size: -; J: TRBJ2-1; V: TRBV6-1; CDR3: ASSRSGRNNEQF
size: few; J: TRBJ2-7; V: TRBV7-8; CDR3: ASSHRASGIYNEQY
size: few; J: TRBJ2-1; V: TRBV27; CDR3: ASSWREGWEQF
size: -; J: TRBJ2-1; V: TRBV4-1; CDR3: ASSRERGSSYNEQF
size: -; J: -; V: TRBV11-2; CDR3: ASSRGLGVQETQY
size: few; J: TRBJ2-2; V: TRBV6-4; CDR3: ASSQGSNTGELF
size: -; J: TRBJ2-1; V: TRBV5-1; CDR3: ASSLQTNNEQF
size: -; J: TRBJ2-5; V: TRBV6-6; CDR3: ASSYLGLAGGKETQY
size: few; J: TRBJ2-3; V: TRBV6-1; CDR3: ASSPGLAGAQY
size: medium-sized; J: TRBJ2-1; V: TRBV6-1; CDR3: ANRQYPQETQF
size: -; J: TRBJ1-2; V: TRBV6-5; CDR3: ASSDSSGANVLTFGAGYT
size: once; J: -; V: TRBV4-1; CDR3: ASSQVMEETQY
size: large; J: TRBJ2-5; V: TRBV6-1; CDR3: ASSEADRYQETQY
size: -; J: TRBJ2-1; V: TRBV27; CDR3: ASSYLAGSSYEQF
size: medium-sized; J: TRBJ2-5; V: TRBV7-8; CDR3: ASSLGPTPTEKETQY
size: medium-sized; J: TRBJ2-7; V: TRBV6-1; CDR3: ASRRDRESSYEQY
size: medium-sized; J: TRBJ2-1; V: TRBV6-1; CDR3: ASIPGGAVNEQF
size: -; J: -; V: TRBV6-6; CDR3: ASSYSRTSGNEQY
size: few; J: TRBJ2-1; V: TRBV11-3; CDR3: ASSLFRGYNEQF
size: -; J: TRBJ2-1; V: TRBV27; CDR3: ASSLEVVWSKF
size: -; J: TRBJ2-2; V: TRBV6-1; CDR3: ASSPEGGGPGELF
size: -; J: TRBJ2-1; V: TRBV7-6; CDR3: ASSLTRETYNEQF
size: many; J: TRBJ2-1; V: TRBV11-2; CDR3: ASSNSGTEY
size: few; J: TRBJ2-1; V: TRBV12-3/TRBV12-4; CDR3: ASSLAGGPHEQF
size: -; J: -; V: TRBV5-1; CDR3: ASSLDSRLARETQY
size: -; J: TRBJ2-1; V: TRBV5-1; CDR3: ASSGISYNEQF
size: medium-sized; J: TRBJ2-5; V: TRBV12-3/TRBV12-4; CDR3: ASSLFAGETQY
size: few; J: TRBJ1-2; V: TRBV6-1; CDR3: ASSSGTADGYT
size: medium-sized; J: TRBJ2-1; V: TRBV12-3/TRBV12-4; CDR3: ASSLGEVQEQF
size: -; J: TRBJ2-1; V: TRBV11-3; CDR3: ASSSGRRQRGPQETQF
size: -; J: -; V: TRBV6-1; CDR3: ASSDDTYNEQY